The source of this T cell receptor (beta chain) is a study of cytomegalovirus exposure and HLA in healthy donors. Details on this clone: Antigen: not known.

13 Jbeta primers and 60 Vbeta primers were used for the PCR. TCRdb keeps only in-frame clones here, not all; method: immunoSEQ multiplex PCR. The data hold under 250,000 clones, with about four fifths observed a single time. Findings and limits, study-wide: Specificity of a few CMV-associated chains for CMV antigens was verified in vitro. According to a later analysis, most TCR beta chains associated with CMV appeared HLA-restricted. The classifier reportedly diagnosed cytomegalovirus status with high specificity and sensitivity.

V lost 0 bases, J lost 1 base, and 10 bases lay in between. The germline V gene has CDR1 SGHRS and CDR2 YFSETQ. This CDR3 is built from 15 residues. This clonotype was obtained from a woman between 45 and 60 years old in good health and CMV-seropositive. What was sequenced was PBMCs. This sequence joins TRBV5-1 and TRBJ1-1; D uncertain. CDR3 region: CASSLAGSRNTEAFF. The CDR3 region has the DNA TGCGCCAGCAGCTTGGCCGGGAGCAGGAACACTGAAGCTTTCTTT.